This T cell receptor beta chain derives from a study of blood T cell repertoires in COVID-19. Seattle participants joined during active infection and were tracked over time. Assay: immunoSEQ multiplex PCR; the TCRdb copy retains only in-frame clones and omits some. The repertoire consists of some 220,000 clones, with 75% to 85% occurring once and the leading ten covering 4.5% to 5.5%. V was pared by 4 bases and J by 2 bases, with 2 bases of the junction left unmatched. CDR3 length: 15 amino acids. Germline loops: CDR1 SEHNR, CDR2 FQNEAQ (reference sequence). The J gene is TRBJ2-2, the V gene TRBV7-9; 9 nucleotides line up with TRBD2. Sequenced material: peripheral blood. This TCR was recovered from a man in his fifties with COVID-19, enrolled during active disease. The CDR3: CASSYSGGNTGELFF. The CDR3 nucleotides read TGTGCCAGCAGCTATAGCGGGGGTAACACCGGGGAGCTGTTTTTT.